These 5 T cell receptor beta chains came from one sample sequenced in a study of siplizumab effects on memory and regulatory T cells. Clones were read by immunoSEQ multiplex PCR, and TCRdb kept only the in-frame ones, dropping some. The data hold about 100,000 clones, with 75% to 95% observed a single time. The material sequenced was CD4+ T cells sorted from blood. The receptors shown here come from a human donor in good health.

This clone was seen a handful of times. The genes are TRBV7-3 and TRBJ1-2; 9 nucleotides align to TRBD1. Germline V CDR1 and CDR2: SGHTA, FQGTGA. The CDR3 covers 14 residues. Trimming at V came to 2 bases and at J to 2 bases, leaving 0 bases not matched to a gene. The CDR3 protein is CASSLGQGNYGYTF. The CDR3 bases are TGTGCCAGCAGCTTAGGACAGGGGAACTATGGCTACACCTTC.

The CDR3 nucleotides read TGTGCCAGCTCACCACCTACAGAAGAGACCCAGTACTTC. This gives the protein CASSPPTEETQYF. V is TRBV18 and J is TRBJ2-5; D is uncertain. Per germline, CDR1 KGHSH and CDR2 LQKENI. The CDR3 is 13 amino acids. The ends were cut back, 0 bases at V and 3 bases at J, with 5 bases in the middle.

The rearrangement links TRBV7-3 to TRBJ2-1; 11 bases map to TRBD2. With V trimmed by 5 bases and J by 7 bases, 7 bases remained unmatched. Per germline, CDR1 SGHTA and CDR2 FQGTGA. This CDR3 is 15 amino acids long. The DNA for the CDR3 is TGTGCCAGCAGCCCTGTGGGACTAGCGGTAAATGAGCAGTTCTTC. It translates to CASSPVGLAVNEQFF.

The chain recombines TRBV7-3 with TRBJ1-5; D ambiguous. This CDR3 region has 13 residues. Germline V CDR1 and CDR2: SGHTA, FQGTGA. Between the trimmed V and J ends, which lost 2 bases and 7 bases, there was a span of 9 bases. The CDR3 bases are TGTGCCAGCAGCTTACGAGGGAAGCAGCCCCAGCATTTT. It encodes CASSLRGKQPQHF.

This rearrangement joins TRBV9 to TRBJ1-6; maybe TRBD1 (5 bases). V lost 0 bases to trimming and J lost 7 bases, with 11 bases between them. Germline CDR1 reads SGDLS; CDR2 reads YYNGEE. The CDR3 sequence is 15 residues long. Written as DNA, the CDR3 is TGTGCCAGCAGCGTAGGTTGGGGGGTGAATTCACCCCTCCACTTT. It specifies CASSVGWGVNSPLHF.